These 25 T cell receptor beta chains originate from one sample sequenced in a study of cytomegalovirus exposure and HLA in healthy donors. The repertoire was sequenced with immunoSEQ multiplex PCR; TCRdb's copy has only in-frame clones and lacks some. The sample lists around 160,000 clones, more than 70% occurring once. The sequencing input was PBMCs. The receptors originated from a man in his late teens or twenties in good health and CMV-seronegative.

J is TRBJ1-1 and V is TRBV11-3; D gene uncertain. Trimming removed 3 bases from V and 1 base from J, with 6 bases in between. CDR1 and CDR2 (germline): SGHNT, YENEEA. The CDR3 has 13 amino acids. CDR3: CASSFNRNTEAFF. CDR3 nucleotide sequence: TGTGCCAGCAGCTTTAACAGGAACACTGAAGCTTTCTTT.

V and J are TRBV27 and TRBJ1-5; D may be TRBD1 (5 bases). The germline V gene has CDR1 MNHEY and CDR2 SMNVEV (reference sequence). The CDR3 sequence is 13 residues long. The germline V and J ends were trimmed by 0 bases and 6 bases, with 6 bases remaining between them. CDR3 sequence reads: CASSLSTVQPQHF. The CDR3, as DNA: TGTGCCAGCAGTTTATCGACAGTTCAGCCCCAGCATTTT.

CDR3 nucleotide sequence: TGTGCCAGCAGGTTACTAGCGGGGAGTTTGACCGGGAATGAGCAGTTCTTC. Amino acid sequence: CASRLLAGSLTGNEQFF. The chain carries TRBV2 and TRBJ2-1, with 10 bases that match TRBD2. J was trimmed by 7 bases and V by 6 bases; bases with no gene match: 15. CDR1 SNHLY and CDR2 FYNNEI come from the germline V gene. This CDR3 has 17 amino acids.

The CDR3 loop reads CASSHTEYGYTF. CDR3 in DNA: TGTGCCAGCAGTCATACAGAATATGGCTACACCTTC. The V and J genes are TRBV2 and TRBJ1-2, with D unclear. The length of the CDR3 is 12 residues. Per the germline V gene, CDR1 is SNHLY and CDR2 is FYNNEI. V lost 5 bases to trimming and J lost 5 bases, with 9 bases between them.

In its sample, this clone was seen once. The chain combines TRBV7-6 with TRBJ1-1, with TRBD1 identical over 7 bases. This CDR3 comprises 16 residues. The germline CDR1 and CDR2 sequences are SGHVS and FNYEAQ. V was pared by 3 bases and J by 1 base, with 8 bases of the junction left unmatched. Here the CDR3 reads CASSLTGNLKNTEAFF. The CDR3 nucleotides read TGTGCCAGCAGCTTGACAGGGAATTTAAAGAACACTGAAGCTTTCTTT.

The rearrangement uses TRBV19 and TRBJ1-2; TRBD1 aligns across 9 bases. The V and J ends lost 5 bases and 3 bases, in that order; junction bases with no gene match: 4. CDR3 length: 14 residues. Germline-derived CDR1 and CDR2 are LNHDA and SQIVND (reference sequence). CDR3 in DNA: TGTGCCAGTAGTCAACAGGGGGCCCACTATGGCTACACCTTC. Protein sequence: CASSQQGAHYGYTF.

The chain is built from TRBV19 and TRBJ2-7; a possible D gene is TRBD1 (6 bases). Per the germline V gene, CDR1 is LNHDA and CDR2 is SQIVND (reference sequence). The CDR3 covers 15 residues. The ends were cut back, 4 bases at V and 0 bases at J, with 13 bases in the middle. CDR3 bases: TGTGCCAGTAGTAGAAGGACAGAATCCTCCTACGAGCAGTACTTC. Its protein is CASSRRTESSYEQYF. Based on the CDR3 plus reference TRBV19 and TRBJ2-7, the full variable domain is DGGITQSPKYLFRKEGQNVTLSCEQNLNHDAMYWYRQDPGQGLRLIYYSQIVNDFQKGDIAEGYSVSREKKESFPLTVTSAQKNPTAFYLCASSRRTESSYEQYFGPGTRLTVT.

The J gene is TRBJ1-1, the V gene TRBV10-2; weak D call: TRBD1 (6 bases). CDR3 length: 12 amino acids. The V end lost 6 bases, the J end lost 5 bases, and 10 bases lay between the germline ends. The germline CDR1 and CDR2 sequences are WSHSY and SAAADI. The CDR3 loop reads CASSEQGTEAFF. CDR3 nucleotide sequence: TGCGCCAGCAGCGAACAGGGTACTGAAGCTTTCTTT.

The chain carries TRBV28 and TRBJ1-2, with 9 nucleotides matching TRBD1. Germline lookup yields CDR1 MDHEN and CDR2 SYDVKM. The CDR3 runs to 15 residues. Trimming cost V 7 bases and J 6 bases; bases outside gene matches: 12. CDR3 coding DNA: TGTGCCAGCACCCTCGGACAGGGGCGATCCAATGGCTACACCTTC. Its protein product is CASTLGQGRSNGYTF.

Concerning this clone itself: This specimen includes other DNA sequences encoding the same CDR3. This chain uses TRBV27 with TRBJ2-7, with a tentative D call TRBD1 (5 bases). This CDR3 contains 14 residues. CDR1 is MNHEY and CDR2 is SMNVEV in the germline V gene (reference sequence). V was pared by 0 bases and J by 1 base, with 7 bases between. The CDR3 loop is CASSLSRVSYEQYF. CDR3 sequence (DNA): TGTGCCAGCAGTTTATCCAGGGTTTCCTACGAGCAGTACTTC.

The chain links TRBV7-2 to TRBJ2-7; D is undetermined. Deletions cut 3 bases from V and 3 bases from J, with 9 bases between. Germline V gene lookup returns CDR1 SGHTA and CDR2 FQGNSA. The CDR3 is 13 amino acids. The chain's CDR3 is CASSLRYDYEQYF. CDR3 nucleotide sequence: TGTGCCAGCAGCTTGCGGTACGACTACGAGCAGTACTTC.

The rearrangement joins TRBV4-2 to TRBJ2-1, with 11 positions matching TRBD2. J gave up 10 bases and V 0 bases, and 2 bases lay outside the gene matches. Per the germline V gene, CDR1 is LGHNA and CDR2 is YNFKEQ. This CDR3 region has 14 residues. The CDR3 loop is CASSQEGLAEEQFF. CDR3 coding DNA: TGTGCCAGCAGCCAAGAGGGACTAGCGGAAGAGCAGTTCTTC.

This clone has only one observation. The V gene is TRBV11-2, the J gene TRBJ2-2, with TRBD2 matching over 13 bases. The CDR3 is 16 residues long. Germline V gene lookup returns CDR1 SGHAT and CDR2 FQNNGV. Germline trimming cut 8 bases from V and 6 bases from J; bases unmatched to any gene: 9. The CDR3 spells CASQIGTSGNSGELFF. The CDR3 DNA reads as TGTGCCAGCCAAATAGGGACTAGCGGGAATTCCGGGGAGCTGTTTTTT.

The V gene is TRBV4-1, the J gene TRBJ2-2, with 7 bases aligning to TRBD2. V shed 6 bases, J shed 3 bases, and the junction held 4 bases outside the gene matches. Germline lookup yields CDR1 MGHRA and CDR2 YSYEKL. The CDR3 consists of 14 residues. CDR3 coding DNA: TGCGCCAGCAGATCCGGGGGGTACACCGGGGAGCTGTTTTTT. Translating gives CASRSGGYTGELFF.

This sequence joins TRBV7-9 and TRBJ2-7, with D uncertain. CDR1 and CDR2 from the germline V gene are SEHNR and FQNEAQ (reference sequence). The CDR3 spans 14 residues. The germline V and J ends were trimmed by 5 bases and 2 bases, with 13 bases remaining between them. CDR3 residues: CASSLGQIAYEQYF. CDR3 in DNA: TGTGCCAGCAGCCTTGGGCAGATTGCCTACGAGCAGTACTTC.

This chain connects TRBV29-1 to TRBJ2-1; D may be TRBD1 or TRBD2 (10 bases each). V was cut by 7 bases and J by 0 bases, with 25 bases left in between. This CDR3 has 18 amino acids. The germline V gene encodes CDR1 SQVTM and CDR2 ANQGSEA. The CDR3, as DNA: TGCAGCGCTCGACAGGGGGCTAGCGGGAGCCACTCCTACAATGAGCAGTTCTTC. Amino acid sequence: CSARQGASGSHSYNEQFF.

The genes are TRBV2 and TRBJ1-2, with 9 bases identical to TRBD1. The V segment lost 6 bases and the J segment 3 bases; nucleotides outside the gene matches: 5. The CDR3 is made up of 14 amino acids. CDR1 is SNHLY, CDR2 FYNNEI, per germline. CDR3 sequence (DNA): TGTGCCAGCAGGGGACAGGGTCATGACTATGGCTACACCTTC. Protein product: CASRGQGHDYGYTF.

The sample holds one count of this clone. This rearrangement joins TRBV18 to TRBJ2-7, with 8 bases matching TRBD2. There are 15 residues in the CDR3. Germline V gene sequence: CDR1 KGHSH, CDR2 LQKENI. The trim removed 5 bases at V and 3 bases at J, leaving 9 bases unmatched. The CDR3: CASSTGGADDYEQYF. DNA of the CDR3: TGTGCCAGCTCAACCGGGGGGGCAGACGACTACGAGCAGTACTTC. Supplemented by reference TRBV18 and TRBJ2-7, the full variable domain reads NAGVMQNPRHLVRRRGQEARLRCSPMKGHSHVYWYRQLPEEGLKFMVYLQKENIIDESGMPKERFSAEFPKEGPSILRIQQVVRGDSAAYFCASSTGGADDYEQYFGPGTRLTVT.

The J gene is TRBJ1-2, the V gene TRBV29-1; possible D gene TRBD1, 6 bases. The germline V gene encodes CDR1 SQVTM and CDR2 ANQGSEA. There are 12 residues in the CDR3. Deletions cut 5 bases from V and 6 bases from J, with 13 bases between. The CDR3 bases are TGCAGCGTTCCAACAGGGTTTAATGGCTACACCTTC. Protein: CSVPTGFNGYTF. The entire variable domain, with the rest obtained from reference TRBV29-1 and TRBJ1-2, is as follows: SAVISQKPSRDICQRGTSLTIQCQVDSQVTMMFWYRQQPGQSLTLIATANQGSEATYESGFVIDKFPISRPNLTFSTLTVSNMSPEDSSIYLCSVPTGFNGYTFGSGTRLTVV.

The chain couples TRBV2 to TRBJ2-5; 10 nucleotides line up with TRBD1. Losses at the gene ends were 3 bases for V and 5 bases for J; bases not matched to a gene: 12. The CDR3 is 17 residues long. Germline assignment: CDR1 SNHLY and CDR2 FYNNEI. CDR3 loop: CASSDLSGTGDGETQYF. In DNA form, the CDR3 reads TGTGCCAGCAGTGATTTATCCGGGACAGGGGACGGGGAGACCCAGTACTTC.

The chain recombines TRBV27 with TRBJ2-2, with TRBD1 matching over 9 bases. Trimming took 3 bases from V and 6 from J; bases not matched to a gene: 5. The V gene's germline CDR1 is MNHEY and CDR2 SMNVEV (reference sequence). This CDR3 has 15 amino acids. CDR3 protein: CASSFRTGDPGELFF. The CDR3 DNA is TGTGCCAGCAGTTTTCGGACAGGGGATCCCGGGGAGCTGTTTTTT.

The chain has TRBV29-1 and TRBJ2-7; 11 positions match TRBD2. The length of the CDR3 is 14 residues. The J segment lost 1 base and the V segment lost 2 bases, leaving 1 base of the junction unmatched. Germline loops: CDR1 SQVTM, CDR2 ANQGSEA. The chain's CDR3 is CSVETSGSSYEQYF. The CDR3 DNA follows: TGCAGCGTTGAAACTAGCGGGAGTTCCTACGAGCAGTACTTC.

V and J are TRBV11-2 and TRBJ2-3; 9 bases map to TRBD2. This CDR3 is 14 amino acids long. Germline V lookup: CDR1 SGHAT, CDR2 FQNNGV. V shed 4 bases and J 4 bases; nucleotides not matched to a gene: 3. The CDR3: CASSWAGGPDTQYF. The CDR3 bases are TGTGCCAGCAGCTGGGCGGGGGGGCCAGATACGCAGTATTTT.

The J gene is TRBJ2-7, the V gene TRBV4-3, with a possible D match to TRBD2 (7 bases). CDR1 is LGHNA and CDR2 is YSLEER in the germline V gene. V was clipped by 3 bases and J by 4 bases, with 16 bases between them. The CDR3 has 15 amino acids. The CDR3 here is CASSHGVGGDYEQYF. The DNA for the CDR3 is TGCGCCAGCAGCCATGGAGTAGGGGGGGATTACGAGCAGTACTTC.

This clone has a single count. V and J are TRBV4-1 and TRBJ2-3, with no clear D. With 1 base removed from V and 7 bases from J, the gap between germline ends came to 15 bases. This CDR3 spans 15 amino acids. Per the germline V gene, CDR1 is MGHRA and CDR2 is YSYEKL. This CDR3 reads CASSQAHDKRYTQYF. CDR3 nucleotide sequence: TGCGCCAGCAGCCAAGCACACGACAAACGCTATACGCAGTATTTT.